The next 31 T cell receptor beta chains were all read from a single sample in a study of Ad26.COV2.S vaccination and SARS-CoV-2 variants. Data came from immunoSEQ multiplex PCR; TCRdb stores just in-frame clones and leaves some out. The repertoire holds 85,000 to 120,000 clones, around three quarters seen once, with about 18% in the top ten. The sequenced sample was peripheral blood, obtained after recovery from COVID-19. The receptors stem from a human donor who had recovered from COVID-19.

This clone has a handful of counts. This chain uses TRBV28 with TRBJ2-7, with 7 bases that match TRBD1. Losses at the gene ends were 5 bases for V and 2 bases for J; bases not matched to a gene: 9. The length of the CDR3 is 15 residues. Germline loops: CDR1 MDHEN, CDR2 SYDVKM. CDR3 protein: CASSDGTVGAYEQYF. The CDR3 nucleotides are TGTGCCAGCAGTGACGGGACAGTCGGTGCCTACGAGCAGTACTTC.

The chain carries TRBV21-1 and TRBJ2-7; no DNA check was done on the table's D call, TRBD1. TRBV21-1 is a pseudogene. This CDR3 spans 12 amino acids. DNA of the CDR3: TGTGCCAGCCCCAGGAAGGCCTACGAGCAGTACTTC. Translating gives CASPRKAYEQYF.

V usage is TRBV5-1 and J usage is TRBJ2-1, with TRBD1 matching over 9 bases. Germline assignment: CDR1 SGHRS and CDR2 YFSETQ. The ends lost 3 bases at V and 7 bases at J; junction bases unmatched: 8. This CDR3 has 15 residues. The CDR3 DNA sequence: TGCGCCAGCAGCTCCAGTCCCGGGACAGGGAATGAGCAGTTCTTC. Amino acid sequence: CASSSSPGTGNEQFF. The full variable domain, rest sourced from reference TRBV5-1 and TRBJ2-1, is KAGVTQTPRYLIKTRGQQVTLSCSPISGHRSVSWYQQTPGQGLQFLFEYFSETQRNKGNFPGRFSGRQFSNSRSEMNVSTLELGDSALYLCASSSSPGTGNEQFFGPGTRLTVL.

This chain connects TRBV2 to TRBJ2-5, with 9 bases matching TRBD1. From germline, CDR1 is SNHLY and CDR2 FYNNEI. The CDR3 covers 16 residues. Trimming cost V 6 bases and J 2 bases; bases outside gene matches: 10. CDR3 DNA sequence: TGTGCCAGCAGAGCTGGACAGGGGATGAGACAAGAGACCCAGTACTTC. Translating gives CASRAGQGMRQETQYF. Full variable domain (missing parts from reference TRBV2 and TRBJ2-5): EPEVTQTPSHQVTQMGQEVILRCVPISNHLYFYWYRQILGQKVEFLVSFYNNEISEKSEIFDDQFSVERPDGSNFTLKIRSTKLEDSAMYFCASRAGQGMRQETQYFGPGTRLLVL.

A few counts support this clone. The CDR3 reads CASSPPGGPFSGEQFF. The CDR3 DNA follows: TGTGCCAGCAGCCCACCAGGGGGACCCTTCTCGGGTGAGCAGTTCTTC. V is TRBV7-9 and J is TRBJ2-1, with 7 positions matching TRBD1. The CDR3 is made up of 16 amino acids. Germline assignment: CDR1 SEHNR and CDR2 FQNEAQ (reference sequence). J was trimmed by 9 bases and V by 5 bases; bases with no gene match: 16.

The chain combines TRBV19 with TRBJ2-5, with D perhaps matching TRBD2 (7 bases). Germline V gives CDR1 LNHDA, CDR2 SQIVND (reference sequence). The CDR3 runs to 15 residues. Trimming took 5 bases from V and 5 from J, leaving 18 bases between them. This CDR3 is CASSGGAPDGETQYF. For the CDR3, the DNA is TGTGCCAGTAGTGGGGGGGCCCCCGACGGGGAGACCCAGTACTTC.

CDR3 loop: CASSSSRRGNSPLHF. CDR3 DNA: TGTGCCAGCAGTTCATCCCGCCGGGGGAATTCACCCCTCCACTTT. The chain is built from TRBV28 and TRBJ1-6; TRBD1 might be the D (5 bases). CDR3 size: 15 residues. V was pared by 4 bases and J by 7 bases, with 14 bases between. The germline V gene has CDR1 MDHEN and CDR2 SYDVKM.

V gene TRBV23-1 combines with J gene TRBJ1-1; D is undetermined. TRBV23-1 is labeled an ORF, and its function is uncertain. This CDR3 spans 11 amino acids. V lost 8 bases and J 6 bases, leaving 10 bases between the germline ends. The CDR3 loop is CASPRAPEAFF. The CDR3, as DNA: TGCGCCAGCCCAAGGGCCCCTGAAGCTTTCTTT.

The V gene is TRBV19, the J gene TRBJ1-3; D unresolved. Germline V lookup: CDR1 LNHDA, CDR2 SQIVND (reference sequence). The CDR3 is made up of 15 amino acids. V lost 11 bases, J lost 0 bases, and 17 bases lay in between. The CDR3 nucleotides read TGTGCCTCTTGGCGGGATCGGGGCTCTGGAAACACCATATATTTT. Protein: CASWRDRGSGNTIYF. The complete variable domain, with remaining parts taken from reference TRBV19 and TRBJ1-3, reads DGGITQSPKYLFRKEGQNVTLSCEQNLNHDAMYWYRQDPGQGLRLIYYSQIVNDFQKGDIAEGYSVSREKKESFPLTVTSAQKNPTAFYLCASWRDRGSGNTIYFGEGSWLTVV.

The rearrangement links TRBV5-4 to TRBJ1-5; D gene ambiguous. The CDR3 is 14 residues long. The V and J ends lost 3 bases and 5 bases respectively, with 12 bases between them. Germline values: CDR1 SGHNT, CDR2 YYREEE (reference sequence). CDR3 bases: TGTGCCAGCAGCTCCGACGGATCCGATCAGCCCCAGCATTTT. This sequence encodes CASSSDGSDQPQHF.

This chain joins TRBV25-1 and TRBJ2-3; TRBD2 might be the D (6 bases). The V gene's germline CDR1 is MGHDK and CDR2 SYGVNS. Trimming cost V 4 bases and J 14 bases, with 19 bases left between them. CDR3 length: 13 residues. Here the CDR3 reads CASSAVQTRGVYF. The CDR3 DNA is TGTGCCAGCAGTGCAGTACAGACTAGAGGTGTGTATTTT.

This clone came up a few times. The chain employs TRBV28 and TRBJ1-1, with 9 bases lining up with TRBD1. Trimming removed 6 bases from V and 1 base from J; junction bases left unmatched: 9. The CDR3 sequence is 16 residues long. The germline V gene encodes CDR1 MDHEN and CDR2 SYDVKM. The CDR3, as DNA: TGTGCCAGCAGATACGGACAGGGGTTGGGGAACACTGAAGCTTTCTTT. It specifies CASRYGQGLGNTEAFF.

The DNA for the CDR3 is TGTGCCAGCAGCGATACTGATTTCAAGGAGCAGTACTTC. Protein sequence: CASSDTDFKEQYF. The chain carries TRBV6-2 or TRBV6-3 and TRBJ2-7; D remains ambiguous. V shed 6 bases and J shed 7 bases, with 16 bases lying between them. This CDR3 region has 13 residues. Germline V lookup: CDR1 MNHEY, CDR2 SVGEGT.

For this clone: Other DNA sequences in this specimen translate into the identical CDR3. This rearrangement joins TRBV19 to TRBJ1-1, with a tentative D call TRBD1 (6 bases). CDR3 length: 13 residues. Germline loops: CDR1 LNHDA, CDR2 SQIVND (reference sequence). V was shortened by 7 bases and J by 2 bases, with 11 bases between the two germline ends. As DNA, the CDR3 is TGTGCCAGTAAAGGCAGGGGTAACACTGAAGCTTTCTTT. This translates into CASKGRGNTEAFF.

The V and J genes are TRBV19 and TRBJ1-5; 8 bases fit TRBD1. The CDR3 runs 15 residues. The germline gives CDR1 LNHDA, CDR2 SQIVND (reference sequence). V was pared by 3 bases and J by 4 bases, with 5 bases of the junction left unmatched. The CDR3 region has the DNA TGTGCCAGTAGTATTGGACAGGGAGGGAATCAGCCCCAGCATTTT. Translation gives CASSIGQGGNQPQHF.

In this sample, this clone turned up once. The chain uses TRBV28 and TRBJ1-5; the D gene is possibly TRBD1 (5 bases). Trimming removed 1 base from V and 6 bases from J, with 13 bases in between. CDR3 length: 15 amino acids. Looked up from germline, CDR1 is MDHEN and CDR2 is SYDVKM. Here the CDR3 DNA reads TGTGCCAGCAGTTTATTGCGGGGCGCAGGTCAGCCCCAGCATTTT. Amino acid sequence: CASSLLRGAGQPQHF.

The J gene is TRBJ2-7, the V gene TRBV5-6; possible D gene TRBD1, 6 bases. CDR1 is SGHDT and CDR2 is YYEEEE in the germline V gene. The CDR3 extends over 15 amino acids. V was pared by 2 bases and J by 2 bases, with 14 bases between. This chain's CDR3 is CASSLSGGTPYEQYF. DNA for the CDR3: TGTGCCAGCAGCTTATCTGGGGGCACCCCCTACGAGCAGTACTTC.

The CDR3 region has the DNA TGTGCCAGCAGCCAGAGGGACAGCCTCTATGGCTACACCTTC. Protein sequence: CASSQRDSLYGYTF. J is TRBJ1-2 and V is TRBV4-2; 7 bases fit TRBD1. The CDR3 is 14 amino acids. Unmatched junction bases numbered 5, after V lost 3 bases and J lost 4 bases. CDR1 is LGHNA and CDR2 is YNFKEQ in the germline V gene.

In DNA form, the CDR3 reads TGTGCCAGCAGCATCAGGTGGTCTGAAGCTTTCTTT. It is translated as CASSIRWSEAFF. The chain links TRBV14 to TRBJ1-1; D is unresolved. From germline, CDR1 is SGHDN and CDR2 FVKESK. This CDR3 comprises 12 residues. Trimming left V 5 bases short and J 6 bases short, with 10 bases between.

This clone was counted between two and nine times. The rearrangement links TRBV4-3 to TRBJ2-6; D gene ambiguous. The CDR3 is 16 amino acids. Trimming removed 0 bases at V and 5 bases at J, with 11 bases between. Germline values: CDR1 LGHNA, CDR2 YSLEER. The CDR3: CASSQDYGNRANVLTF. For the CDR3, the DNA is TGCGCCAGCAGCCAAGATTACGGAAATAGGGCCAACGTCCTGACTTTC.

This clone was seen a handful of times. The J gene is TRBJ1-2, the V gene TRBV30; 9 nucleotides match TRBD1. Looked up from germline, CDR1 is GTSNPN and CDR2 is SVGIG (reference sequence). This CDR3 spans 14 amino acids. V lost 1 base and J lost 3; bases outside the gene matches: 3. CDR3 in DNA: TGTGCCTGGAGTGAGACAGGGGGATACTATGGCTACACCTTC. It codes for CAWSETGGYYGYTF. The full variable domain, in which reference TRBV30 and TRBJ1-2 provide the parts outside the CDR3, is SQTIHQWPATLVQPVGSPLSLECTVEGTSNPNLYWYRQAAGRGLQLLFYSVGIGQISSEVPQNLSASRPQDRQFILSSKKLLLSDSGFYLCAWSETGGYYGYTFGSGTRLTVV.

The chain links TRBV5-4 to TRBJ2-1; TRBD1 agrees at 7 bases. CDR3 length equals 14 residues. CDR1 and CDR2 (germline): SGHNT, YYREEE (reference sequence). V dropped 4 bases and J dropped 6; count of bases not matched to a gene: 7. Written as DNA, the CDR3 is TGTGCCAGCAGCGAGAACAGGGGAGCCAATGAGCAGTTCTTC. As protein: CASSENRGANEQFF.

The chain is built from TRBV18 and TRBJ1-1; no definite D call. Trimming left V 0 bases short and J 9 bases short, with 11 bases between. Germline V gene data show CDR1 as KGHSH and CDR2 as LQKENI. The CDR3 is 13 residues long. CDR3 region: CASSPPVADKAFF. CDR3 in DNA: TGTGCCAGCTCACCACCGGTCGCAGATAAAGCTTTCTTT.

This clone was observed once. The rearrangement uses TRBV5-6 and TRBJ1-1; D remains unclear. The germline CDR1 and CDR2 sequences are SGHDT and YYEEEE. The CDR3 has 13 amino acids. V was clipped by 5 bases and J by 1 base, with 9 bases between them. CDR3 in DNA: TGTGCCAGCAGGCAAGGGTGGAACACTGAAGCTTTCTTT. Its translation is CASRQGWNTEAFF.

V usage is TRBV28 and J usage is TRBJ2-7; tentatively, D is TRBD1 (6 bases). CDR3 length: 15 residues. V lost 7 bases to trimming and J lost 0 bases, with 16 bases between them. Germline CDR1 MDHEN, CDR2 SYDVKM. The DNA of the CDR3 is TGTGCCAGCATCTCCCGGGACACACGCTCCTACGAGCAGTACTTC. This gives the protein CASISRDTRSYEQYF.

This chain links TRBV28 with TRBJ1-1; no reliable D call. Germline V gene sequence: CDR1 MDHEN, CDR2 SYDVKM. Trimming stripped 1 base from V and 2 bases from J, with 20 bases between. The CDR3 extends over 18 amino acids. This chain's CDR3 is CASSLYGPLRFQNTEAFF. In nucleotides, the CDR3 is TGTGCCAGCAGTTTATATGGCCCACTCAGGTTCCAAAACACTGAAGCTTTCTTT.

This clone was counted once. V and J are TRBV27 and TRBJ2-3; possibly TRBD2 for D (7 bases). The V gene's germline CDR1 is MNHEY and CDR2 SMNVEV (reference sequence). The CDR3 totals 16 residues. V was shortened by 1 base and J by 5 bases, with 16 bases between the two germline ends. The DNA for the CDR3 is TGTGCCAGCAGTTTATTCGGGGGGCGTCGGGAAGATACGCAGTATTTT. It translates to CASSLFGGRREDTQYF.

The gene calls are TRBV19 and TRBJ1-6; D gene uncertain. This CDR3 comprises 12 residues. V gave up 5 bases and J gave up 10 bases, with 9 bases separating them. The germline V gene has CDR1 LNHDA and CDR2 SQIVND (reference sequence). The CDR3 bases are TGTGCCAGTAGTCCTAACCGGTCACCCCTCCACTTT. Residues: CASSPNRSPLHF.

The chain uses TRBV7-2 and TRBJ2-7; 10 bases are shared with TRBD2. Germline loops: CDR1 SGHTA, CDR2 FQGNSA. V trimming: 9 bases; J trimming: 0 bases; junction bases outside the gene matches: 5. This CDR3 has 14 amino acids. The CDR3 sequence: CASTLAGDSYEQYF. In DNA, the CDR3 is TGTGCCAGTACTCTAGCGGGGGACTCCTACGAGCAGTACTTC.

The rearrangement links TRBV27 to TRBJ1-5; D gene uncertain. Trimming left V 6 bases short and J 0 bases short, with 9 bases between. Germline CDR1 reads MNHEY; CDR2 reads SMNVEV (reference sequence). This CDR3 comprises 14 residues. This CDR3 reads CASRPAVSNQPQHF. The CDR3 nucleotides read TGTGCCAGCAGACCTGCGGTTAGCAATCAGCCCCAGCATTTT.

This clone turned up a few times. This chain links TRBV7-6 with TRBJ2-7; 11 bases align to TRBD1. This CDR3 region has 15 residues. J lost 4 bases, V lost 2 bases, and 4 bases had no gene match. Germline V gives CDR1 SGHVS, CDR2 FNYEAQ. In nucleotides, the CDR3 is TGTGCCAGCAGCTTAACCGGGACAGGGGGGTACGAGCAGTACTTC. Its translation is CASSLTGTGGYEQYF.